What follows is one T cell receptor (beta chain) and its context. Its antigen is not known. The data stem from a study of blood T cells in healthy people across ages. Study-level findings and limits: The donors' CMV status was not determined, possibly confounding changes in expanded clonotypes. Across the age range, TCR beta diversity per million T cells fell in a roughly linear way.

Combining a sample-barcoded 5' primer with a J-beta primer mix, a second PCR ran for about 7 to 11 cycles. From the 5' RACE reads, TCRdb called clonotypes with MiXCR, one entry per CDR3 protein. The sample lists under 2 million distinct CDR3 sequences, 30% to 40% occurring once. The germline V gene has CDR1 LGHDT and CDR2 YNNKEL (reference sequence). V was trimmed by 0 bases and J by 8 bases, leaving 14 bases between them. This CDR3 region has 15 residues. The chain has TRBV3-1 and TRBJ2-1; D is unresolved. The TCR was taken from a woman in her 30s in good health. The specimen was blood. The CDR3 sequence is CASSQETVSRYEQFF. DNA for the CDR3: TGTGCCAGCAGCCAAGAAACTGTCTCACGCTATGAGCAGTTCTTC.